This TCR beta chain was sequenced during a study of regulatory T cells in long-lasting Graves disease. Study-level findings and limits: Persistent disease exhibited a predilection for TRBV28, TRBJ1-2 and TRBJ2-5.

Sequencing libraries for TCR beta were prepared with iRepertoire HTBI primers and Arm-PCR of CDR3 regions. TCRdb re-derived calls from the multiplex PCR reads in MiXCR, one entry per CDR3 protein. The sample lists 500,000 or so distinct CDR3 sequences; 15% to 20% were seen once. Documented time point: newly diagnosed GD, antithyroid drugs for less than 3 months. Isolated PBMC RNA provided the starting material for the TCR library. V was pared by 7 bases and J by 2 bases, with 11 bases of the junction left unmatched. The CDR3 extends over 16 amino acids. CDR1 and CDR2 from the germline V gene are MNHNS and SASEGT. Points on this clonotype: Its specificity is unknown.

Another study also made use of these data, one on T cells in Graves' hyperthyroidism and ophthalmopathy.

The TCR was taken from a woman aged 40 to 65 with Graves disease. The V gene is TRBV6-1, the J gene TRBJ1-5, with 7 positions matching TRBD1. The sequencing here drew on peripheral blood mononuclear cells (PBMCs), taken at new diagnosis, from a patient treated with antithyroid drugs. The CDR3 sequence is CASNTQQGWGNQPQHF. The DNA for the CDR3 is TGTGCCAGCAACACACAACAGGGGTGGGGCAATCAGCCCCAGCATTTT.